This TCR beta chain was sequenced during a study of neoadjuvant anti-PD-1 for oral cavity cancer. On the study more broadly: Patients without progression got a fourth dose around day 43. Study observations and caveats: Higher pretreatment Treg/Th17 ratios tracked higher pretreatment blood clonality. PBMC Gini-index clonality exceeded responders' in non-responders post-nivolumab.

This clone was recorded once. What it binds is unknown. Six replicates per PBMC sample, mostly from 400 to 500 ng of genomic DNA. Profiling relied on immunoSEQ multiplex PCR, and the TCRdb table lists in-frame clones only, not all of them. Found here are about 62,000 clones, around 85% of them singletons; the top ten hold roughly 2.6%. Germline CDR1 reads SGHNT; CDR2 reads YYREEE (reference sequence). The CDR3 extends over 16 amino acids. Germline trimming cut 0 bases from V and 7 bases from J; bases unmatched to any gene: 10. The sample was PBMCs, taken before nivolumab (anti-PD-1) treatment. The clonotype comes from a person aged 40 to 85 with oral cavity squamous cell carcinoma. The V call is TRBV5-4, the J call TRBJ1-2, with 9 bases fitting TRBD1. The CDR3: CASSLDNRDREGGYTF. The CDR3 DNA is TGTGCCAGCAGCTTGGATAACCGGGACAGGGAAGGTGGCTACACCTTC.